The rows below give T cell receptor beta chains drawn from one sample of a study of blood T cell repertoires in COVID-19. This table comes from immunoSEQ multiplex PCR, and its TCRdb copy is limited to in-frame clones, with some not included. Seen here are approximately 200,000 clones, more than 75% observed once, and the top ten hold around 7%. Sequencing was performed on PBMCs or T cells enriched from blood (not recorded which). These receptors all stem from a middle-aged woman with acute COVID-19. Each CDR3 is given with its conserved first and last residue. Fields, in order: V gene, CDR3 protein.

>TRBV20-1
CSASSQGGNQPQHF
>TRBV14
CASSDLGDNEQFF
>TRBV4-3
CASSQETPASGRLSPDTQYF
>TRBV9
CASSRDIRGTGELFF
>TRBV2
CASRVRGARTEAFF
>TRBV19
CASSIQGLHNEQFF
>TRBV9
CASSVDSGGLNGYTF
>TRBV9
CASSPPGGTSGYNEQFF
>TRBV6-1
CASSGVQLTASAGYTF
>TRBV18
CASSPVASAGNTIYF
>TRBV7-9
CASSLAPGSGSTYEQYF
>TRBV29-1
CSVPTANRYNEQFF
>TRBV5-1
CASSLAPSGTPQETQYF
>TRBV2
CASSTGGAFF
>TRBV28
CASSSTGSNYGYTF
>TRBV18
CASSLSSGSYNEQFF
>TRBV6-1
CASSDGGRGSTEAFF
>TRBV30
CAWTSTQGRSPLHF
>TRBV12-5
CASALNTGELFF
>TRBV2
CASSEAGTGGHIQYF